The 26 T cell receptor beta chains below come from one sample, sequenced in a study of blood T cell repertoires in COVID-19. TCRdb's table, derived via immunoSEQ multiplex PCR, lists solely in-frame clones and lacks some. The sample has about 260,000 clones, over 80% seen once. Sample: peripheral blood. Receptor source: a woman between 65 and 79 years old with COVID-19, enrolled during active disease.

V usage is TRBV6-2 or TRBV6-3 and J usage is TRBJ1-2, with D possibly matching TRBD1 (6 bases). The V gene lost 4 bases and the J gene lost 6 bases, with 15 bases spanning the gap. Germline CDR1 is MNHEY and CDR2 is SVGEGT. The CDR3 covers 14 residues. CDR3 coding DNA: TGTGCCAGCAGTTCCGGACAGATTATTAATGGCTACACCTTC. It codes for CASSSGQIINGYTF.

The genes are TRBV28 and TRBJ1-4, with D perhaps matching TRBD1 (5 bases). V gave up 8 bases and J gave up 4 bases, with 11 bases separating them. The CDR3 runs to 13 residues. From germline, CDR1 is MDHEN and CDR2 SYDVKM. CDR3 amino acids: CASYAGINEKLFF. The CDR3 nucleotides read TGTGCCAGCTACGCAGGGATTAATGAAAAACTGTTTTTT.

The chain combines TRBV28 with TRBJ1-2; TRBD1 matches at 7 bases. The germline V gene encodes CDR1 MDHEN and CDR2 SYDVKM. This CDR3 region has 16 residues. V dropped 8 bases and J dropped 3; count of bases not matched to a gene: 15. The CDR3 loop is CASDKGDSYYDYGYTF. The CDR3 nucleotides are TGTGCCAGCGACAAGGGGGACAGCTATTATGACTATGGCTACACCTTC.

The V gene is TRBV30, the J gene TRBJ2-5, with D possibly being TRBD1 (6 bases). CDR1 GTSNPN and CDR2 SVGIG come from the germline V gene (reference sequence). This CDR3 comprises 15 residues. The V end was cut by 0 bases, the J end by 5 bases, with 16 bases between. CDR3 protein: CAWSVLGGWEETQYF. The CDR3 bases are TGTGCCTGGAGTGTTCTTGGGGGCTGGGAGGAGACCCAGTACTTC.

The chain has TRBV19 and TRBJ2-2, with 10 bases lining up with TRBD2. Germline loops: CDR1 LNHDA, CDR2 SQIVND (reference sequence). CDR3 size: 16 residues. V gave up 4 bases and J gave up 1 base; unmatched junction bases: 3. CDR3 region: CASSTSGSGNTGELFF. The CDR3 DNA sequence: TGTGCCAGTAGTACTAGCGGGAGTGGGAACACCGGGGAGCTGTTTTTT.

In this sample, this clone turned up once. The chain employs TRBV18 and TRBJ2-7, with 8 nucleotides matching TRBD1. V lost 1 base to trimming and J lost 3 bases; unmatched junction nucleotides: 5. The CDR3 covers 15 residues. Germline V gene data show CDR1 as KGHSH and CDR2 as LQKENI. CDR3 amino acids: CASSPLLTGGYEQYF. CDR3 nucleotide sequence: TGTGCCAGCTCACCACTTCTCACAGGGGGCTACGAGCAGTACTTC. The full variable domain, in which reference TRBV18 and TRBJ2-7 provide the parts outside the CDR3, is NAGVMQNPRHLVRRRGQEARLRCSPMKGHSHVYWYRQLPEEGLKFMVYLQKENIIDESGMPKERFSAEFPKEGPSILRIQQVVRGDSAAYFCASSPLLTGGYEQYFGPGTRLTVT.

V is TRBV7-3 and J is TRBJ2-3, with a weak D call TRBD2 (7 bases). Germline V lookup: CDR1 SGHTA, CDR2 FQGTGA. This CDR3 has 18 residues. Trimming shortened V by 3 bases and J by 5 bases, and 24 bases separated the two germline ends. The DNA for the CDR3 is TGTGCCAGCAGCTTCCAAACACTGGGGGCGGGAGCCAAAGATACGCAGTATTTT. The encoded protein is CASSFQTLGAGAKDTQYF.

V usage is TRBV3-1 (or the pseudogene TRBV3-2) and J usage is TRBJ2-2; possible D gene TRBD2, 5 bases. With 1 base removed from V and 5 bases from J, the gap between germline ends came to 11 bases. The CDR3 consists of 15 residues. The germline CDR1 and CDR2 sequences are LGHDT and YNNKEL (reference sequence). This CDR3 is CASSQGGERTGELFF. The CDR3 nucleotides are TGTGCCAGCAGCCAAGGGGGAGAACGAACCGGGGAGCTGTTTTTT.

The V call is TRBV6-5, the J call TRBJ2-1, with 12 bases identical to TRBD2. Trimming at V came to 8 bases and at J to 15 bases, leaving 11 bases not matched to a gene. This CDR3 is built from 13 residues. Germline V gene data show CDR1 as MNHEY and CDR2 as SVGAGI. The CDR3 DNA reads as TGTGCCAGCCTCCTGGGACTAGCGGGTTCGCGGTTCTTC. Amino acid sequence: CASLLGLAGSRFF.

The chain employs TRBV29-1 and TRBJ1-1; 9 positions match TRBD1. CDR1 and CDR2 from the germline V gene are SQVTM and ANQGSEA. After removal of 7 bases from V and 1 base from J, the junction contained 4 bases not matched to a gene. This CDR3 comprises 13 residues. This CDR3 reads CSARTGENTEAFF. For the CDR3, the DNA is TGCAGCGCGCGGACAGGGGAGAACACTGAAGCTTTCTTT.

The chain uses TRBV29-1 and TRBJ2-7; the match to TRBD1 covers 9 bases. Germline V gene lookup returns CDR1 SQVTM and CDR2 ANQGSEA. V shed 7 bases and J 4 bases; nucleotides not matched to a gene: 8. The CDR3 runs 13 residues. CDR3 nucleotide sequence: TGCAGCGGCGGAGGACAGGGGACTTACGAGCAGTACTTC. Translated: CSGGGQGTYEQYF.

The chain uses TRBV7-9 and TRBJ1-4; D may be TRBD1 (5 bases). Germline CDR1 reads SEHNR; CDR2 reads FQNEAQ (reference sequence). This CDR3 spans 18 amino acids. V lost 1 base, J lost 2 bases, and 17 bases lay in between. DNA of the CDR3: TGTGCCAGCAGCTTAGTTGGGGCAGCGCGAGCGACTAATGAAAAACTGTTTTTT. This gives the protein CASSLVGAARATNEKLFF.

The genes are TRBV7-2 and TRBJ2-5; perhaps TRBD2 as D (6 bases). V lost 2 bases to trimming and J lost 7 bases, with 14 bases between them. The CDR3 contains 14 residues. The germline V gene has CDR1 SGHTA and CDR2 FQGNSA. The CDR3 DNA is TGTGCCAGCAGCTTATCCCCCCAGGGAGGGACCCAGTACTTC. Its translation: CASSLSPQGGTQYF.

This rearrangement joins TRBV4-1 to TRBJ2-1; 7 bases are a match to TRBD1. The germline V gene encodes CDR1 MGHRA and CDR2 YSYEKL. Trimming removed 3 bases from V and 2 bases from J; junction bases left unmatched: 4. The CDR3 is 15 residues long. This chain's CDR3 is CASSQEQGTYNEQFF. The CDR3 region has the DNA TGCGCCAGCAGCCAGGAACAGGGGACCTACAATGAGCAGTTCTTC.

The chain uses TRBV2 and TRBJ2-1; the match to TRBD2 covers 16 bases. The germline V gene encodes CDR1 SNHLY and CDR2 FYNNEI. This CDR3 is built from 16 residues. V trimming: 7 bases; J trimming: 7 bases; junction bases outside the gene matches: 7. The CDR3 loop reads CASNRKGLAGGNEQFF. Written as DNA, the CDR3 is TGTGCCAGCAACAGGAAGGGACTAGCGGGAGGGAATGAGCAGTTCTTC.

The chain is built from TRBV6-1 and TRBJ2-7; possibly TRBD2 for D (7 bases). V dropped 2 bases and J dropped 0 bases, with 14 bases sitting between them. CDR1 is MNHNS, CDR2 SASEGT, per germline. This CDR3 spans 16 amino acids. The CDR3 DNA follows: TGTGCCAGCAGTGAAAGAAAGGCGGGGGCCTCCTACGAGCAGTACTTC. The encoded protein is CASSERKAGASYEQYF.

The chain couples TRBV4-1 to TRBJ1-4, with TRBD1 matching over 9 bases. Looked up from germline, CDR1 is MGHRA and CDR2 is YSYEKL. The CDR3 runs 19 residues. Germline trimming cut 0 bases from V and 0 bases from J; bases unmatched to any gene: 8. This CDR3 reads CASSQDQGTGYATNEKLFF. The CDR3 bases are TGCGCCAGCAGCCAAGATCAGGGGACAGGGTATGCAACTAATGAAAAACTGTTTTTT.

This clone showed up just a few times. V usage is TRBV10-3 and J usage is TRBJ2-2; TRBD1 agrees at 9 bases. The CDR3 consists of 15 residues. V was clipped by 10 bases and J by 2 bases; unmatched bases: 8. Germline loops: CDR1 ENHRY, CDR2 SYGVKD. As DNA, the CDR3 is TGTGCCACTACGGGACAGGGCATTAACACCGGGGAGCTGTTTTTT. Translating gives CATTGQGINTGELFF.

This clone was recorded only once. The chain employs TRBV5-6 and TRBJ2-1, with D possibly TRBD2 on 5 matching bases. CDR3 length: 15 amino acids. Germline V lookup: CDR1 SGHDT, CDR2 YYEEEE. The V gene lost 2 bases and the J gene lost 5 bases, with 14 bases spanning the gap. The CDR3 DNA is TGTGCCAGCAGCTTCATGCCTAGCCCGAACAATGAGCAGTTCTTC. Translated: CASSFMPSPNNEQFF.

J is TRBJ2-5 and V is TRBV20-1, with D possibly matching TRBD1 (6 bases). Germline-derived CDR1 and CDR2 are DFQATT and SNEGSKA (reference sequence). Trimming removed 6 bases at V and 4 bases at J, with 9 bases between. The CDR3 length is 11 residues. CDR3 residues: CSAAGVETQYF. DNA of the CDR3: TGCAGTGCGGCAGGGGTAGAGACCCAGTACTTC.

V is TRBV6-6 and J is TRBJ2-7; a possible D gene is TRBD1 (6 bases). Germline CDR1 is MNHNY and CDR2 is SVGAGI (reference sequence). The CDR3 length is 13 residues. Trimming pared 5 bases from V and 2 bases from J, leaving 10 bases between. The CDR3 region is CASSPGATYEQYF. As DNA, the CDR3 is TGTGCCAGCAGTCCAGGGGCCACCTACGAGCAGTACTTC.

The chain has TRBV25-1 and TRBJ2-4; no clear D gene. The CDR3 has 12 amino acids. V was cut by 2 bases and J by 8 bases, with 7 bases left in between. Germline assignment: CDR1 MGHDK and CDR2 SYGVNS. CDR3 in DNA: TGTGCCAGCAGTGAAGCCCGAGACATTCAGTACTTC. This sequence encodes CASSEARDIQYF.

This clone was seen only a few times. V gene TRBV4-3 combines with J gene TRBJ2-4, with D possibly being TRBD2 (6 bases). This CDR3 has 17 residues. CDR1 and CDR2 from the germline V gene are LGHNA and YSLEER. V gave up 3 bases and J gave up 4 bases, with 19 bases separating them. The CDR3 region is CASSQALAGSGKNIQYF. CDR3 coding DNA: TGCGCCAGCAGCCAGGCCCTGGCTGGTAGCGGAAAAAACATTCAGTACTTC.

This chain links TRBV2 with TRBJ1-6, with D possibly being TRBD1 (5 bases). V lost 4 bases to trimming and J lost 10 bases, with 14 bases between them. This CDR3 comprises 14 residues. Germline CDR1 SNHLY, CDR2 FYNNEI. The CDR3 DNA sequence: TGTGCCAGCAGTGTTGGCACGGGGGGGTCACCCCTCCACTTT. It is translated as CASSVGTGGSPLHF.

Here the CDR3 DNA reads TGTGCCAGCAGCCCTATGGGCGTTCAGGGAGGCTACACCTTC. Its translation: CASSPMGVQGGYTF. The V call is TRBV5-4, the J call TRBJ1-2; D might be TRBD1 (5 bases). There are 14 residues in the CDR3. In germline, CDR1 is SGHNT, CDR2 YYREEE (reference sequence). The germline V and J ends were trimmed by 4 bases and 8 bases, with 18 bases remaining between them. Based on the CDR3 plus reference TRBV5-4 and TRBJ1-2, the full variable domain is ETGVTQSPTHLIKTRGQQVTLRCSSQSGHNTVSWYQQALGQGPQFIFQYYREEENGRGNFPPRFSGLQFPNYSSELNVNALELDDSALYLCASSPMGVQGGYTFGSGTRLTVV.

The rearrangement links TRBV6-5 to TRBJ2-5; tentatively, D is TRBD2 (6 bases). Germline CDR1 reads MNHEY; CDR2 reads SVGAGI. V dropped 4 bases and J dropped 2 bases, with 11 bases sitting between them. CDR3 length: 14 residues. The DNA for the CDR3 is TGTGCCAGCAGTTCCCGGGACTCGCAAGAGACCCAGTACTTC. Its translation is CASSSRDSQETQYF.